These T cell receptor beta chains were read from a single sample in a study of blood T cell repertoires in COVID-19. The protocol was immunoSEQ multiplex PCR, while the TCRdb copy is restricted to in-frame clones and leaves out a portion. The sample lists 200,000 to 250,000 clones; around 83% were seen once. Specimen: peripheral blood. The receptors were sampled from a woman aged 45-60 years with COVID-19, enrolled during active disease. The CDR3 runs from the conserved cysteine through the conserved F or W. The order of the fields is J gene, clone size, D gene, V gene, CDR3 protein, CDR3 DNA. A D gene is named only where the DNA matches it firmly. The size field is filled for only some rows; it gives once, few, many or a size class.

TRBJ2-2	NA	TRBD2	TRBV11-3	CASSLRRSSGGTGELFF	TGTGCCAGCAGCCTGCGCAGATCTAGCGGGGGGACCGGGGAGCTGTTTTTT
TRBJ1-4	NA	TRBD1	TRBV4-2	CASSNDRGSNEKLFF	TGTGCCAGCAGCAATGACAGGGGATCAAATGAAAAACTGTTTTTT
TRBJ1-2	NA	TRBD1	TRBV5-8	CASSIAGGGYTF	TGTGCCAGCAGCATAGCAGGGGGTGGCTACACCTTC
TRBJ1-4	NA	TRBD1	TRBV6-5	CASRPMTGGIEKLFF	TGTGCCAGCAGACCTATGACAGGGGGGATTGAAAAACTGTTTTTT
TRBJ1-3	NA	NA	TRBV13	CASSLISEEGNTIYF	TGTGCCAGCAGCTTGATTAGCGAGGAGGGAAACACCATATATTTT
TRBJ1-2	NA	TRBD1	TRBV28	CASRVSRTGTYGYTF	TGTGCCAGCAGAGTGTCTCGGACAGGAACCTATGGCTACACCTTC
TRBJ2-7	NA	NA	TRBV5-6	CASTSSPSYEQYF	TGTGCCAGCACCTCCTCCCCCTCCTACGAGCAGTACTTC
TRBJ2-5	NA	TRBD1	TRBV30	CAWSVQGAETQYF	TGTGCCTGGAGTGTCCAGGGGGCCGAGACCCAGTACTTC
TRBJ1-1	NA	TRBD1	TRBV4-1	CASSLILTGVTEAFF	TGCGCCAGCAGCCTCATCCTAACAGGGGTTACTGAAGCTTTCTTT
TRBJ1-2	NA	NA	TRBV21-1	CASSKAPGLRLYYGYTF	TGTGCCAGCAGCAAAGCCCCGGGTCTCAGACTCTATTATGGCTACACCTTC
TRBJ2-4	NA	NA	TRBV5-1	CASSSGDLIAKNIQYF	TGCGCCAGCAGCTCCGGAGATCTGATAGCCAAAAACATTCAGTACTTC
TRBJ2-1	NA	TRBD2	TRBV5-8	CASSNLLAGGPMNEQFF	TGTGCCAGCAGCAACCTGTTAGCGGGGGGGCCGATGAATGAGCAGTTCTTC
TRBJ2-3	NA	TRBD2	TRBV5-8	CASSFRGTNTDTQYF	TGTGCCAGCAGCTTCCGCGGGACTAACACAGATACGCAGTATTTT
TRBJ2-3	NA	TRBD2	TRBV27	CASSFWTSGGSGDTQYF	TGTGCCAGCAGTTTCTGGACTAGCGGGGGGTCTGGAGATACGCAGTATTTT
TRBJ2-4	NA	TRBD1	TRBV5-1	CASSLVGQGKSKNIQYF	TGCGCCAGCAGCTTGGTCGGACAGGGGAAATCCAAAAACATTCAGTACTTC
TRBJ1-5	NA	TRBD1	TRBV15	CATSWSTGGQPQHF	TGTGCCACCAGCTGGTCGACAGGGGGGCAGCCCCAGCATTTT
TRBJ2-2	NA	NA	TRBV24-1	CATSAPTVAGELFF	TGTGCCACCAGTGCACCCACAGTAGCCGGGGAGCTGTTTTTT
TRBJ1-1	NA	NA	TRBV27	CASSLRPGGTEAFF	TGTGCCAGCAGTTTACGGCCCGGCGGCACTGAAGCTTTCTTT
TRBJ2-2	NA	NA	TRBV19	CASSWTVGNTGELFF	TGTGCCAGTAGCTGGACAGTGGGGAACACCGGGGAGCTGTTTTTT
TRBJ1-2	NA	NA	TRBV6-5	CASSPGLTLGYTF	TGTGCCAGCTCCCCAGGCCTCACCCTTGGCTACACCTTC
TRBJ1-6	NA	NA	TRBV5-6	CASSLGTGREGSPLHF	TGTGCCAGCAGCTTAGGAACAGGGCGGGAGGGATCACCCCTCCACTTT
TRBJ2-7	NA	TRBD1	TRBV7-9	CASSSRDRLSYEQYF	TGTGCCAGCAGCTCACGGGACAGATTGTCCTACGAGCAGTACTTC
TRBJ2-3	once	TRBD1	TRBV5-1	CASTTGQGYTDTQYF	TGCGCCAGCACAACAGGACAGGGCTACACAGATACGCAGTATTTT
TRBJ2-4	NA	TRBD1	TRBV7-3	CASSPTGGGNIQYF	TGTGCCAGCAGCCCGACAGGGGGAGGAAACATTCAGTACTTC
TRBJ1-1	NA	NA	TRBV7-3	CASSPRGGNTEAFF	TGTGCCAGCAGCCCCCGAGGAGGGAACACTGAAGCTTTCTTT
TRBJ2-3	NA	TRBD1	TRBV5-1	CASSLRQGSTDTQYF	TGCGCCAGCAGCTTGAGACAGGGGAGCACAGATACGCAGTATTTT
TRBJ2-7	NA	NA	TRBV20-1	CSARTVEQYF	TGCAGTGCTAGGACAGTCGAGCAGTACTTC
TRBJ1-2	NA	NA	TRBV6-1	CASSEQGDLSGYTF	TGTGCCAGCAGTGAACAGGGTGACCTTTCTGGCTACACCTTC
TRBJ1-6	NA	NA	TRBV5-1	CASSLTSGRMDSPLHF	TGCGCCAGCAGCTTGACTTCGGGAAGAATGGATTCACCCCTCCACTTT
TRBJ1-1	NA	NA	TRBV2	CASKAGVNTEAFF	TGTGCCAGCAAGGCGGGGGTGAACACTGAAGCTTTCTTT
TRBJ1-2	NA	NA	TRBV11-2	CASSSNLANYGYTF	TGTGCCAGCAGCTCGAACCTAGCTAACTATGGCTACACCTTC
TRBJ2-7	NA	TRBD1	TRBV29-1	CSVHRGSSEQYF	TGCAGCGTACACAGGGGGTCAAGCGAGCAGTACTTC
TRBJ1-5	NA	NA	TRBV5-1	CASSLGAGGNQPQHF	TGCGCCAGCAGCTTGGGGGCAGGAGGAAATCAGCCCCAGCATTTT